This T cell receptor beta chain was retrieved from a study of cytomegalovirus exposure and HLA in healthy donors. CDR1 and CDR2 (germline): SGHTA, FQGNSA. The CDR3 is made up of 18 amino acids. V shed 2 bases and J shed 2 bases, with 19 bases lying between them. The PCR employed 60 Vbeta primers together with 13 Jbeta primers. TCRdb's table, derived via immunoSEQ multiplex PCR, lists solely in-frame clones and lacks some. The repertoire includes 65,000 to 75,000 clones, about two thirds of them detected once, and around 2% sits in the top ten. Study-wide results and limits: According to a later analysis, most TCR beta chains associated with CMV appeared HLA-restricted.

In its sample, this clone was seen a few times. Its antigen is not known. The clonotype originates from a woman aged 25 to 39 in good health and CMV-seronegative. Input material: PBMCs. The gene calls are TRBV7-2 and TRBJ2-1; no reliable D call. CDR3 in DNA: TGTGCCAGCAGCTTACCCCTGATTTTCACGAGGACCTACAATGAGCAGTTCTTC. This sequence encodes CASSLPLIFTRTYNEQFF.